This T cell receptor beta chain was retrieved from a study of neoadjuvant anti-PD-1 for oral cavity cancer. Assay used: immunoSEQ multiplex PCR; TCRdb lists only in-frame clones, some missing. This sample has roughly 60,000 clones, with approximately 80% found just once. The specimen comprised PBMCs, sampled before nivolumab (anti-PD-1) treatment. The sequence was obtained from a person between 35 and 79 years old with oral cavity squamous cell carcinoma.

Here the CDR3 reads CASSEQHNEQFF. The CDR3 DNA follows: TGTGCCAGCAGTGAACAGCACAATGAGCAGTTCTTC. The chain recombines TRBV6-1 with TRBJ2-1; D is uncertain. V was clipped by 2 bases and J by 5 bases, with 4 bases between them. Germline V gene data show CDR1 as MNHNS and CDR2 as SASEGT. The CDR3 totals 12 residues.